This T cell receptor beta chain was sequenced during a study of T cells in localized non-small cell lung cancer. This clone has only a few counts. Trimming stripped 6 bases from V and 3 bases from J, with 15 bases between. The CDR3 is 14 residues long. Per germline, CDR1 MNHEY and CDR2 SMNVEV (reference sequence). Some clones are missing from TCRdb's copy, which holds only in-frame ones; the method was immunoSEQ multiplex PCR. The table records some 15,000 clones, 75% to 90% of them present only once. The V and J genes are TRBV27 and TRBJ2-7, with D possibly TRBD1 on 5 matching bases. The sequence came from a woman aged 40-70 years with stage I lung adenocarcinoma. The sample in question was peripheral blood, obtained before any cancer treatment. As DNA, the CDR3 is TGTGCCAGCAGGTCCCTTGGGCAGGGCTACGAGCAGTACTTC. It is translated as CASRSLGQGYEQYF.